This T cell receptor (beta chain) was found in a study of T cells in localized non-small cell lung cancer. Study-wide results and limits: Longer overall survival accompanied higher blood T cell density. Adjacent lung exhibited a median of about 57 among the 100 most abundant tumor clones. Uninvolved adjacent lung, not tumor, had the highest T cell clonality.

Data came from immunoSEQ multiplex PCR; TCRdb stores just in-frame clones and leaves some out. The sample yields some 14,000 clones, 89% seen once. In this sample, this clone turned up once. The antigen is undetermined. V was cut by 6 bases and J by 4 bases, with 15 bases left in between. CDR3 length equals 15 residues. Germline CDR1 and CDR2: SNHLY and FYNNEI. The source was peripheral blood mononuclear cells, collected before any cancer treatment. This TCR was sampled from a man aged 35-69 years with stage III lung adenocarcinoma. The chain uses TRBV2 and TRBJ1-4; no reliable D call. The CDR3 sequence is CASRGQSHGNEKLFF. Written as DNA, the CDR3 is TGTGCCAGCAGAGGGCAGTCTCATGGTAATGAAAAACTGTTTTTT.